These T cell receptor beta chains were read from a single sample in a study of spatial heterogeneity in lung cancer. From the 5' RACE reads, TCRdb called clonotypes with MiXCR, one entry per CDR3 protein. The table shows some 36,000 distinct CDR3 sequences, with approximately 8% occurring only once. Sequenced here: PBMCs, sampled at follow-up. The receptors derive from a male donor with early-stage non-small cell lung cancer. The CDR3 runs from the conserved cysteine through the conserved F or W. A D gene is named only where the DNA matches it firmly. Clone size is stated in some rows and not others, as once, few, many or a class when expanded.

TRBD1 many TRBJ2-2 TRBV30 TGTGCCTGGAGTCCCTGGGGACAGGGCTTGGACACCGGGGAGCTGTTTTTT CAWSPWGQGLDTGELFF
TRBD2 many TRBJ2-5 TRBV5-5 TGTGCCAGCAGCTCCGGAGCGGGGGGGCACGAGACCCAGTACTTC CASSSGAGGHETQYF
- many TRBJ2-1 TRBV5-8 TGTGCCAGCAGCTACGGACCTACCTACAATGAGCAGTTCTTC CASSYGPTYNEQFF
- many TRBJ2-2 TRBV5-6 TGTGCCAGCAGCTTGCCCCATAACACCGGGGAGCTGTTTTTT CASSLPHNTGELFF
- many TRBJ2-5 TRBV11-2 TGTGCCAGCAGTCTTGAAGAGACCCAGTACTTC CASSLEETQYF
- many TRBJ2-1 TRBV7-6 TGTGCCAGCAGCTTAGCGTGGTCGAGCTCCTACAATGAGCAGTTCTTC CASSLAWSSSYNEQFF
- many TRBJ1-1 TRBV11-1 TGTGCCAGCAGCTTAGCGCGGGTGAACACTGAAGCTTTCTTT CASSLARVNTEAFF
- many TRBJ2-5 TRBV2 TGTGCCAGCAGTGTGGGTCAGTACCAAGAGACCCAGTACTTC CASSVGQYQETQYF
- many TRBJ1-4 TRBV2 TGTGCCAGCAATCCCACAACTAATGAAAAACTGTTTTTT CASNPTTNEKLFF
- many TRBJ2-3 TRBV12-3/TRBV12-4 TGTGCCAGCAGAGGGACAGATACGCAGTATTTT CASRGTDTQYF
- many TRBJ2-1 TRBV7-3 TGTGCCAGCAGCTTAACGATGGCAGGGTCCCACAATGAGCAGTTCTTC CASSLTMAGSHNEQFF
- many TRBJ2-7 TRBV10-2 TGCGCCAGCAGTGAGACCCCCGAGCAGTACTTC CASSETPEQYF
TRBD2 - TRBJ2-1 TRBV13 TGTGCCAGCAGCGCTCTAGCGGGGGATGGCGATGAGCAGTTCTTC CASSALAGDGDEQFF
- - TRBJ1-6 TRBV20-1 TGCAGTGCTAGAGATCGGAATTCACCCCTCCACTTT CSARDRNSPLHF
- many TRBJ2-5 TRBV5-1 TGCGCCAGCAAGGGGGAAGAGACCCAGTACTTC CASKGEETQYF
TRBD2 many TRBJ2-2 TRBV20-1 TGCAGTGCGGTCCCTGGCGGGGGGGCCACCGGGGAGCTGTTTTTT CSAVPGGGATGELFF
- many TRBJ2-7 TRBV21-1 TGTGCTACGGCCACACTCTCCTACGAGCAGTACTTC CATATLSYEQYF